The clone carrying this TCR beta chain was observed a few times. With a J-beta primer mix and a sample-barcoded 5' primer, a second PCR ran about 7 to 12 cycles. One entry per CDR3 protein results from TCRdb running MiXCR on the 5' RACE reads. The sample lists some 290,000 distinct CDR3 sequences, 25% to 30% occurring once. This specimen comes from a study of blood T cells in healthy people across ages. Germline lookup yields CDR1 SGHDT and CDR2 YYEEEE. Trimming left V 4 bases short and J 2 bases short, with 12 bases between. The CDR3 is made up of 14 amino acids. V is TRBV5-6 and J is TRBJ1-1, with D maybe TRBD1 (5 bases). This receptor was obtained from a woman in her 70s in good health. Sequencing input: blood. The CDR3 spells CASSIPGRNTEAFF. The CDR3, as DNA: TGTGCCAGCAGCATACCGGGACGTAACACTGAAGCTTTCTTT.